This entry lists 13 T cell receptor beta chains sequenced from one sample in a study of blood T cell repertoires in COVID-19. Using immunoSEQ multiplex PCR, the repertoire was profiled, and TCRdb retains in-frame clones only, with some absent. The profile shows roughly 200,000 clones, around four fifths of them singletons. The sample taken for sequencing was peripheral blood. All receptors derive from a woman aged 80 or over with active or convalescent COVID-19.

V usage is TRBV6-5 and J usage is TRBJ1-4, with D perhaps TRBD1 (5 bases). V lost 6 bases to trimming and J lost 11 bases, with 16 bases between them. Per the germline V gene, CDR1 is MNHEY and CDR2 is SVGAGI. The CDR3 runs 13 residues. The CDR3 DNA follows: TGTGCCAGCAGCCCGAAGCGGGAGGGGAAACTGTTTTTT. This encodes CASSPKREGKLFF.

The chain carries TRBV9 and TRBJ1-4; 8 nucleotides match TRBD1. After removal of 4 bases from V and 7 bases from J, the junction contained 12 bases not matched to a gene. Germline CDR1 reads SGDLS; CDR2 reads YYNGEE. The CDR3 is 16 residues long. For the CDR3, the DNA is TGTGCCAGCAGCACCCGGACAGGGTCGATTACTGAAAAACTGTTTTTT. The encoded protein is CASSTRTGSITEKLFF.

This clone was recorded many times. This sequence joins TRBV6-5 and TRBJ1-1; 7 nucleotides match TRBD1. The CDR3 covers 13 residues. Germline CDR1 MNHEY, CDR2 SVGAGI. The ends lost 7 bases at V and 0 bases at J; junction bases unmatched: 2. The CDR3 nucleotides read TGTGCCAGCACCGGACAGGTGAACACTGAAGCTTTCTTT. The encoded protein is CASTGQVNTEAFF.

The chain joins TRBV11-1 to TRBJ2-7, with D hard to call. This CDR3 is built from 12 residues. Germline V lookup: CDR1 SGHAT, CDR2 FQDESV (reference sequence). The V gene lost 6 bases and the J gene lost 4 bases, with 10 bases spanning the gap. As DNA, the CDR3 is TGTGCCAGCAGTGTAAGCTATTACGAGCAGTACTTC. The encoded protein is CASSVSYYEQYF.

This rearrangement joins TRBV2 to TRBJ1-2; 10 bases line up with TRBD1. CDR1 and CDR2 (germline): SNHLY, FYNNEI. CDR3 length equals 13 residues. V lost 7 bases and J lost 8; bases outside the gene matches: 7. As DNA, the CDR3 is TGTGCCAGCACCGTGGACAGGGGGACCGGCTACACCTTC. Protein: CASTVDRGTGYTF.

This clone was recorded a few times. The chain is built from TRBV4-1 and TRBJ1-6, with TRBD1 matching over 7 bases. CDR3 size: 14 residues. Per the germline V gene, CDR1 is MGHRA and CDR2 is YSYEKL. Losses at the gene ends were 9 bases for V and 6 bases for J; bases not matched to a gene: 8. CDR3 coding DNA: TGCGCCAGTCACCCGGGACAGCCTAATTCACCCCTCCACTTT. This encodes CASHPGQPNSPLHF.

This clone was recorded a few times. CDR3 in amino acids: CATNNGGSEAFF. CDR3 DNA: TGTGCCACCAATAACGGAGGAAGTGAAGCTTTCTTT. This chain links TRBV2 with TRBJ1-1; D is uncertain. The CDR3 has 12 amino acids. Germline values: CDR1 SNHLY, CDR2 FYNNEI. V was shortened by 10 bases and J by 7 bases, with 16 bases between the two germline ends.

J is TRBJ2-3 and V is TRBV7-3; D is perhaps TRBD1 (5 bases). CDR3 size: 15 residues. Trimming stripped 6 bases from V and 2 bases from J, with 15 bases between. In germline, CDR1 is SGHTA, CDR2 FQGTGA. This CDR3 reads CASSHDRILTDTQYF. CDR3 sequence (DNA): TGTGCCAGCAGTCATGACAGAATTCTCACAGATACGCAGTATTTT.

V is TRBV25-1 and J is TRBJ2-7; 9 nucleotides align to TRBD1. Trimming removed 4 bases from V and 6 bases from J; junction bases left unmatched: 7. The CDR3 is made up of 14 amino acids. CDR1 and CDR2 from the germline V gene are MGHDK and SYGVNS. CDR3 bases: TGTGCCAGCAGTGTGGGGACAGGGATCTCCGAGCAGTACTTC. Residues: CASSVGTGISEQYF.

The chain joins TRBV5-1 to TRBJ1-2, with D possibly TRBD1 on 6 matching bases. CDR3 length: 13 amino acids. The V end was cut by 4 bases, the J end by 5 bases, with 12 bases between. Germline V gene lookup returns CDR1 SGHRS and CDR2 YFSETQ. CDR3 protein: CASSTDRLYGYTF. The CDR3 coding sequence is TGCGCCAGCAGCACAGACAGGCTGTATGGCTACACCTTC.

The chain couples TRBV2 to TRBJ2-2; TRBD2 is a possible D gene (5 bases). From germline, CDR1 is SNHLY and CDR2 FYNNEI. CDR3 size: 16 residues. V shed 4 bases and J shed 1 base, with 13 bases lying between them. The DNA of the CDR3 is TGTGCCAGCAGTGCCGAGGGAGTAGAGAACACCGGGGAGCTGTTTTTT. It codes for CASSAEGVENTGELFF.

The chain has TRBV2 and TRBJ1-1; D is unresolved. The germline V and J ends were trimmed by 3 bases and 4 bases, with 9 bases remaining between them. The CDR3 loop spans 13 amino acids. Germline assignment: CDR1 SNHLY and CDR2 FYNNEI. The CDR3 sequence: CASSDEDGTEAFF. For the CDR3, the DNA is TGTGCCAGCAGTGACGAGGATGGCACTGAAGCTTTCTTT.

V is TRBV7-9 and J is TRBJ2-3, with D possibly matching TRBD1 (5 bases). The V gene's germline CDR1 is SEHNR and CDR2 FQNEAQ (reference sequence). V dropped 4 bases and J dropped 2 bases, with 10 bases sitting between them. The CDR3 loop spans 14 amino acids. CDR3 nucleotides: TGTGCCAGCAGCTCGGACACCCTCACAGATACGCAGTATTTT. Amino acid sequence: CASSSDTLTDTQYF.